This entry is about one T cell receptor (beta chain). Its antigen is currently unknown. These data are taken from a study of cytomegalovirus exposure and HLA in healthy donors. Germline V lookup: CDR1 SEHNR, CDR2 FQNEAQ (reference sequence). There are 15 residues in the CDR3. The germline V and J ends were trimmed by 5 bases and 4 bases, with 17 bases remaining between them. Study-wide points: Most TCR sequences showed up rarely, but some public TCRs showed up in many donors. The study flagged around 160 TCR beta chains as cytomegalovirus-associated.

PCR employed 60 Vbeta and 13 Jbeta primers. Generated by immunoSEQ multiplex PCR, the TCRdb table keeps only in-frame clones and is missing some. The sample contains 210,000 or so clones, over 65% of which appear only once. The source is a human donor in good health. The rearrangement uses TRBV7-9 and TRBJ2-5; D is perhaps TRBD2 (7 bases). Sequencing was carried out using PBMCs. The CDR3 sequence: CASSPRGGGPETQYF. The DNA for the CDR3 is TGTGCCAGCAGCCCAAGAGGCGGGGGCCCAGAGACCCAGTACTTC.